This T cell receptor beta chain was recorded in a study of T cells in Graves' hyperthyroidism and ophthalmopathy. Broader study findings: By a 13 V-J model, ophthalmopathy was set apart from stable hyperthyroidism.

Ophthalmopathy patients had Clinical Activity Score at least 3, NOSPECS grade at least 4, duration under 3 months. PBMCs were collected from an approximately 10 ml volume of fresh peripheral blood. Researchers amplified the TCR beta CDR3 regions from RNA transcripts. The primer set for the first-round RT-PCR of the TCR CDR3 was HTBI. Using its own MiXCR run on the multiplex PCR reads, TCRdb lists one record per CDR3 protein. The sample carries hundreds of thousands of distinct CDR3 sequences, about 20% recorded once. CDR3 length equals 16 residues. The germline CDR1 and CDR2 sequences are MNHNS and SASEGT. Trimming removed 3 bases from V and 5 bases from J; junction bases left unmatched: 12. This clonotype was detected ten times or more. As yet, its antigen is unknown.

Specimen: blood. The gene calls are TRBV6-1 and TRBJ2-7, with 8 positions matching TRBD1. This sequence originates from a man aged 35 to 55 with Graves' ophthalmopathy. The CDR3 loop reads CASSEERQGYFDEQYF. CDR3 in DNA: TGTGCCAGCAGTGAGGAGAGACAGGGGTACTTCGACGAGCAGTACTTC.